Listed below are T cell receptor beta chains from one sample, sequenced in a study of OX40 agonist ivuxolimab in advanced cancers. TCRdb keeps only in-frame clones here, not all; method: immunoSEQ multiplex PCR. Of roughly 91,000 clones in the sample, around 95% were seen once. The specimen was CD4+ or CD8+ T cells sorted from blood, collected in a trial of the OX40 agonist ivuxolimab. Receptors were obtained from an adult with an advanced solid tumor such as melanoma, head and neck, liver or kidney cancer. The CDR3 runs from the conserved cysteine through the conserved F or W. Each record gives: J gene, V gene, clone size, D gene, CDR3 DNA, CDR3 protein. The D gene is left open where the match is weak. Clone size is given for some rows only: seen once, a few or many times, or a class if the clone is expanded.

J gene: TRBJ2-7; V gene: TRBV5-1; clone size: NA; D gene: NA; CDR3 DNA: TGCGCCAGCAGCTTGGGGTTCGAGCAGTACTTC; CDR3 protein: CASSLGFEQYF
J gene: TRBJ2-1; V gene: TRBV5-4; clone size: NA; D gene: TRBD2; CDR3 DNA: TGTGCCAGCAGCTCCACAGCGGGGAGTTACAATGAGCAGTTCTTC; CDR3 protein: CASSSTAGSYNEQFF
J gene: TRBJ1-2; V gene: TRBV7-3; clone size: NA; D gene: TRBD1; CDR3 DNA: TGTGCCAGCAGCGCCGGGACAGGGGATGGCTACACCTTC; CDR3 protein: CASSAGTGDGYTF
J gene: TRBJ2-7; V gene: TRBV5-8; clone size: NA; D gene: NA; CDR3 DNA: TGTGCCAGCAGCTCTGGGGGGGGGCCAAGCTCCTACGAGCAGTACTTC; CDR3 protein: CASSSGGGPSSYEQYF
J gene: TRBJ2-5; V gene: TRBV6-5; clone size: once; D gene: NA; CDR3 DNA: TGTGCCAGCAGTTCGGGACCGAGGAAGGAGACCCAGTACTTC; CDR3 protein: CASSSGPRKETQYF
J gene: TRBJ2-7; V gene: TRBV9; clone size: NA; D gene: TRBD2; CDR3 DNA: TGTGCCAGCAGCGTAGAGTCTAGCGGGAGCGAGCAGTACTTC; CDR3 protein: CASSVESSGSEQYF
J gene: TRBJ2-7; V gene: TRBV25-1; clone size: NA; D gene: NA; CDR3 DNA: TGTGCCAGCAGTGGCAGCCTTAAATACTACGAGCAGTGCTTC; CDR3 protein: CASSGSLKYYEQCF
J gene: TRBJ2-7; V gene: TRBV28; clone size: NA; D gene: TRBD2; CDR3 DNA: TGTGCCTCCTCTACCGCGGGGACTAGCGGGAGTGAGTACGAGCAGTACTTC; CDR3 protein: CASSTAGTSGSEYEQYF
J gene: TRBJ2-5; V gene: TRBV7-9; clone size: NA; D gene: TRBD2; CDR3 DNA: TGTGCCAGCAGCTTAATCGCCAACGGGGGGGAGACCCAGTACTTC; CDR3 protein: CASSLIANGGETQYF
J gene: TRBJ2-5; V gene: TRBV27; clone size: NA; D gene: NA; CDR3 DNA: TGTGCCAGCAGTTCTGGGGCCCTACAAGAGACCCAGTACTTC; CDR3 protein: CASSSGALQETQYF
J gene: TRBJ2-2; V gene: TRBV9; clone size: NA; D gene: NA; CDR3 DNA: TGTGCCAGCAGCGTAGAGGGGAGGGGGCACACCGGGGAGCTGTTTTTT; CDR3 protein: CASSVEGRGHTGELFF
J gene: TRBJ2-2; V gene: TRBV14; clone size: once; D gene: NA; CDR3 DNA: TGTGCCAGCAGCCAAGATTTGGTGGCGTACGACGGGGAGCTGTTTTTT; CDR3 protein: CASSQDLVAYDGELFF
J gene: TRBJ2-4; V gene: TRBV5-4; clone size: NA; D gene: TRBD1; CDR3 DNA: TGTGCCAGCAGCTGGGAAACCGGGACAGGAGTACTAGCCAAAAACATTCAGTACTTC; CDR3 protein: CASSWETGTGVLAKNIQYF
J gene: TRBJ2-2; V gene: TRBV19; clone size: NA; D gene: TRBD1; CDR3 DNA: TGTGCCAGTAGCCAAGGGACAGGGCTGAACACCGGGGAGCTGTTTTTT; CDR3 protein: CASSQGTGLNTGELFF
J gene: TRBJ2-2; V gene: TRBV4-1; clone size: NA; D gene: TRBD2; CDR3 DNA: TGCGCCAGCAGCCGCACTAGCGGGGGAGATACCGGGGAGCTGTTTTTT; CDR3 protein: CASSRTSGGDTGELFF
J gene: TRBJ2-7; V gene: TRBV9; clone size: once; D gene: NA; CDR3 DNA: TGTGCCAGCAGCGTAGCTGGGGCTCCCTACGAGCAGTACTTC; CDR3 protein: CASSVAGAPYEQYF